A single sample gave rise to the 23 T cell receptor beta chains below, sequenced in a study of response to subunit inactivated influenza vaccine. TCRdb reprocessed the RT-PCR reads with MiXCR, giving one entry per CDR3 protein. This sample has more than 450,000 distinct CDR3 sequences, with 6% to 9% found just once. The input for sequencing was PBMCs from blood, taken around 25 months after vaccination. The receptors were gathered from a man aged 45 to 70 who received an inactivated influenza vaccine.

V gene TRBV20-1 combines with J gene TRBJ1-1; D possibly corresponds to TRBD1 (6 bases). The CDR3 totals 15 residues. V lost 5 bases, J lost 1 base, and 17 bases lay in between. The germline V gene has CDR1 DFQATT and CDR2 SNEGSKA (reference sequence). The CDR3 sequence: CSARQPGGWNTEAFF. The CDR3 DNA reads as TGCAGTGCTCGGCAACCGGGGGGCTGGAACACTGAAGCTTTCTTT.

The J gene is TRBJ1-4, the V gene TRBV6-1, with a tentative D call TRBD1 (5 bases). The CDR3 consists of 14 residues. Looked up from germline, CDR1 is MNHNS and CDR2 is SASEGT. Trimming removed 9 bases from V and 0 bases from J, with 11 bases in between. The CDR3 DNA reads as TGTGCCAGTAGGCCGGGGGCAACTAATGAAAAACTGTTTTTT. This translates into CASRPGATNEKLFF.

This clonotype was seen repeatedly, ten times or more. The rearrangement joins TRBV11-1 to TRBJ2-7, with D possibly matching TRBD2 (5 bases). This CDR3 is 15 amino acids long. The germline gives CDR1 SGHAT, CDR2 FQDESV (reference sequence). V lost 6 bases to trimming and J lost 0 bases, with 15 bases between them. In DNA form, the CDR3 reads TGTGCCAGCAGGCGTCAAGCGGTATCCTCCTACGAGCAGTACTTC. Its protein is CASRRQAVSSYEQYF.

The chain carries TRBV29-1 and TRBJ2-5; D remains unclear. CDR1 and CDR2 from the germline V gene are SQVTM and ANQGSEA. With 5 bases removed from V and 4 bases from J, the gap between germline ends came to 14 bases. This CDR3 is built from 13 residues. The CDR3 loop is CSVHRTFRETQYF. CDR3 DNA sequence: TGCAGCGTTCACCGGACCTTTAGAGAGACCCAGTACTTC. Complete variable domain (other parts from reference TRBV29-1 and TRBJ2-5): SAVISQKPSRDICQRGTSLTIQCQVDSQVTMMFWYRQQPGQSLTLIATANQGSEATYESGFVIDKFPISRPNLTFSTLTVSNMSPEDSSIYLCSVHRTFRETQYFGPGTRLLVL.

The J gene is TRBJ2-7, the V gene TRBV10-3; 12 bases are a match to TRBD2. The CDR3 runs 14 residues. V shed 6 bases, J shed 2 bases, and the junction held 2 bases outside the gene matches. The germline V gene encodes CDR1 ENHRY and CDR2 SYGVKD. The CDR3 is CAISRTSGTYEQYF. Here the CDR3 DNA reads TGTGCCATCAGCCGGACTAGCGGGACCTACGAGCAGTACTTC.

This clonotype was seen many times. This chain links TRBV24-1 with TRBJ2-1; TRBD1 matches 8 bases. The CDR3 contains 15 residues. The J segment lost 1 base and the V segment lost 3 bases, leaving 1 base of the junction unmatched. CDR1 KGHDR and CDR2 SFDVKD come from the germline V gene. CDR3 sequence: CATSDGTGSYNEQFF. The CDR3 DNA reads as TGTGCCACCAGTGATGGGACAGGTTCCTACAATGAGCAGTTCTTC.

The chain is built from TRBV12-3 or TRBV12-4 and TRBJ2-1; D call uncertain. This CDR3 spans 14 amino acids. V lost 10 bases, J lost 1 base, and 14 bases lay in between. The chain's CDR3 is CATSFGPSYNEQFF. CDR3 bases: TGTGCCACCTCTTTCGGACCATCCTACAATGAGCAGTTCTTC.

This clonotype was detected ten times or more. The chain has TRBV9 and TRBJ1-1; D uncertain. The CDR3 is 13 residues long. V lost 2 bases, J lost 3 bases, and 8 bases lay in between. Germline lookup yields CDR1 SGDLS and CDR2 YYNGEE. Here the CDR3 DNA reads TGTGCCAGCAGCGTGTCCACTCACACTGAAGCTTTCTTT. Amino acids: CASSVSTHTEAFF.

This clonotype was detected only a few times. This rearrangement joins TRBV6-1 to TRBJ2-3; a possible D gene is TRBD1 (6 bases). The length of the CDR3 is 13 residues. The germline V gene has CDR1 MNHNS and CDR2 SASEGT. V gave up 7 bases and J gave up 7 bases, with 15 bases separating them. CDR3 bases: TGTGCCAGCAAGGCCAGGGACAAATATACGCAGTATTTT. Its protein is CASKARDKYTQYF.

Ten or more counts support this clonotype. This chain joins TRBV7-2 and TRBJ2-7; 8 bases are a match to TRBD2. With V trimmed by 5 bases and J by 0 bases, 0 bases remained unmatched. CDR3 length: 13 residues. Germline values: CDR1 SGHTA, CDR2 FQGNSA. This chain's CDR3 is CASSGTSSYEQYF. DNA for the CDR3: TGTGCCAGCAGCGGGACTAGCTCCTACGAGCAGTACTTC.

The chain has TRBV11-3 and TRBJ2-1, with D uncertain. The CDR3 loop spans 15 amino acids. Trimming cost V 1 base and J 9 bases, with 16 bases left between them. Germline V gene sequence: CDR1 SGHNT, CDR2 YENEEA. The CDR3 nucleotides read TGTGCCAGCAGCTTAGTTAATGTTCGAACCGCTGAGCAGTTCTTC. Residues: CASSLVNVRTAEQFF.

This clonotype came up many times. The chain recombines TRBV7-9 with TRBJ2-4, with D perhaps TRBD1 or TRBD2 (5 bases each). The V gene lost 5 bases and the J gene lost 0 bases, with 14 bases spanning the gap. Germline V gives CDR1 SEHNR, CDR2 FQNEAQ (reference sequence). The CDR3 sequence is 16 residues long. The CDR3 region is CASSPKPGLAKNIQYF. CDR3 nucleotides: TGTGCCAGCAGCCCGAAACCGGGGCTAGCCAAAAACATTCAGTACTTC.

The chain uses TRBV19 and TRBJ2-1; 12 positions match TRBD2. Trimming at V came to 3 bases and at J to 4 bases, leaving 4 bases not matched to a gene. This CDR3 has 16 amino acids. The germline V gene has CDR1 LNHDA and CDR2 SQIVND (reference sequence). CDR3 protein: CASSIPGLAGYNEQFF. The CDR3 region has the DNA TGTGCCAGTAGTATCCCGGGACTAGCGGGTTACAATGAGCAGTTCTTC.

This clonotype occurred many times. V usage is TRBV10-3 and J usage is TRBJ2-7; no definite D call. This CDR3 contains 16 residues. Germline loops: CDR1 ENHRY, CDR2 SYGVKD. With 4 bases removed from V and 0 bases from J, the gap between germline ends came to 16 bases. Here the CDR3 DNA reads TGTGCCATCAGTGTTTCAGGAGCTCAAAGCTCCTACGAGCAGTACTTC. Protein sequence: CAISVSGAQSSYEQYF.

This clonotype was picked up a small number of times. The rearrangement uses TRBV4-1 and TRBJ2-6; 11 nucleotides align to TRBD1. The CDR3 is 22 amino acids. V shed 0 bases and J 0 bases; nucleotides not matched to a gene: 13. Germline values: CDR1 MGHRA, CDR2 YSYEKL. CDR3 nucleotide sequence: TGCGCCAGCAGCCAAGATAGAGGACAGGGGGCGGGAGATAGCTCTGGGGCCAACGTCCTGACTTTC. Residues: CASSQDRGQGAGDSSGANVLTF.

This clonotype was recorded a few times. The chain has TRBV6-1 and TRBJ2-5, with 7 positions matching TRBD1. Germline trimming cut 7 bases from V and 4 bases from J; bases unmatched to any gene: 12. The germline CDR1 and CDR2 sequences are MNHNS and SASEGT. The length of the CDR3 is 15 residues. The DNA of the CDR3 is TGTGCCAGCACCAAGACAGGGTCGGTTGGAGAGACCCAGTACTTC. Translating gives CASTKTGSVGETQYF.

This clonotype turned up a few times. This chain joins TRBV20-1 and TRBJ2-5; 8 bases fit TRBD1. The CDR3 covers 12 residues. Looked up from germline, CDR1 is DFQATT and CDR2 is SNEGSKA (reference sequence). The CDR3 nucleotides read TGCAGGGCCGCAGGGGGCAGGGAGACCCAGTACTTC. Encoded protein: CRAAGGRETQYF.

This clonotype showed up just a few times. V usage is TRBV5-1 and J usage is TRBJ2-2, with a weak D call TRBD1 (6 bases). The CDR3 length is 15 residues. Trimming removed 4 bases at V and 3 bases at J, with 13 bases between. Per germline, CDR1 SGHRS and CDR2 YFSETQ. This CDR3 is CASSLGQIYTGELFF. The CDR3, as DNA: TGCGCCAGCAGCCTAGGACAGATTTACACCGGGGAGCTGTTTTTT. Supplemented by reference TRBV5-1 and TRBJ2-2, the full variable domain reads KAGVTQTPRYLIKTRGQQVTLSCSPISGHRSVSWYQQTPGQGLQFLFEYFSETQRNKGNFPGRFSGRQFSNSRSEMNVSTLELGDSALYLCASSLGQIYTGELFFGEGSRLTVL.

The sample holds a few counts of this clonotype. CDR3 residues: CASSLDIAGDIYEQYF. The CDR3 nucleotides read TGCGCCAGCAGCTTGGATATAGCGGGAGATATCTACGAGCAGTACTTC. The chain uses TRBV5-1 and TRBJ2-7; 9 bases are shared with TRBD2. The CDR3 extends over 16 amino acids. After removal of 0 bases from V and 3 bases from J, the junction contained 7 bases not matched to a gene. CDR1 SGHRS and CDR2 YFSETQ come from the germline V gene. Filled out from reference TRBV5-1 and TRBJ2-7, the complete variable domain reads KAGVTQTPRYLIKTRGQQVTLSCSPISGHRSVSWYQQTPGQGLQFLFEYFSETQRNKGNFPGRFSGRQFSNSRSEMNVSTLELGDSALYLCASSLDIAGDIYEQYFGPGTRLTVT.

This clonotype was detected a few times. The genes are TRBV4-1 and TRBJ2-7; the D is unclear. V was cut by 4 bases and J by 7 bases, with 17 bases left in between. Germline loops: CDR1 MGHRA, CDR2 YSYEKL. The CDR3 is made up of 14 amino acids. CDR3 sequence: CASSPQGRVREQYF. Written as DNA, the CDR3 is TGCGCCAGCAGCCCCCAAGGTAGGGTACGGGAGCAGTACTTC.

This clonotype was recorded at least ten times. The chain has TRBV20-1 and TRBJ2-5, with 10 bases lining up with TRBD2. J gave up 2 bases and V 6 bases, and 3 bases lay outside the gene matches. Germline CDR1 and CDR2: DFQATT and SNEGSKA (reference sequence). The CDR3 loop spans 13 amino acids. Here the CDR3 DNA reads TGCAGTGCGCTAGCGGGAGAACAAGAGACCCAGTACTTC. It specifies CSALAGEQETQYF.

This clonotype was seen a few times. This chain joins TRBV6-2 or TRBV6-3 and TRBJ2-7, with D perhaps matching TRBD1 (6 bases). The CDR3 has 21 amino acids. Deletions cut 4 bases from V and 4 bases from J, with 35 bases between. CDR1 is MNHEY, CDR2 SVGEGT, per germline. The CDR3 DNA follows: TGTGCCAGCAGTTCCTCCTGGTTGTATTTTACCCCCGGGACAACCTCATACGAGCAGTACTTC. Translation: CASSSSWLYFTPGTTSYEQYF.

Of note for this clonotype: The conserved closing phenylalanine or tryptophan is absent in this CDR3, likely reflecting a read error. The genes are TRBV20-1 and TRBJ2-7, with TRBD2 matching over 9 bases. Germline V lookup: CDR1 DFQATT, CDR2 SNEGSKA (reference sequence). The V gene end was trimmed by 5 bases and the J gene end by 3 bases; junction bases not matched to a gene: 5. The CDR3 is made up of 13 amino acids. CDR3 sequence (DNA): TGCAGTGCTGGGACTAGCCTCAACTACGAGCAGTACCTC. It translates to CSAGTSLNYEQYL.